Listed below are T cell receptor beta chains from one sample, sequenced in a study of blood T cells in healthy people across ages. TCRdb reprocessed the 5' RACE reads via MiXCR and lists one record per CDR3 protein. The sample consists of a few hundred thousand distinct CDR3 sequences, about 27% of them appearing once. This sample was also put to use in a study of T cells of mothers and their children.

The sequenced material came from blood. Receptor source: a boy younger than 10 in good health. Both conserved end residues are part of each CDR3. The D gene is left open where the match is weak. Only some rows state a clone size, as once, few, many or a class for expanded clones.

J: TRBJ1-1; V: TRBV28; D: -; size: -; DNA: TGTGCCAGCAGTTTAGGAAGCCTGAGGAACACTGAAGCTTTCTTT; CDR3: CASSLGSLRNTEAFF
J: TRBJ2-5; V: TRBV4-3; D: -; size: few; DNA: TGCGCCAGCAGCCAAGGGCTAAACCCCGAGGAGACCCAGTACTTC; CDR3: CASSQGLNPEETQYF
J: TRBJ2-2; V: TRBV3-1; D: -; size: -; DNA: TGTGCCAGCAGCTCAGATTGGTCTGGGGAGCTGTTTTTT; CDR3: CASSSDWSGELFF
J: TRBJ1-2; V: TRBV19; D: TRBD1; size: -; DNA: TGTGCCAGTAGTTCTCGACAGGGGTCCCCGGCGTTCTATGGCTACACCTTC; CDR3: CASSSRQGSPAFYGYTF
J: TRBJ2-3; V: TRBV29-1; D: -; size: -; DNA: TGCAGCGTTGTCAGGGGAGCGGCAGATACGCAGTATTTT; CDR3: CSVVRGAADTQYF
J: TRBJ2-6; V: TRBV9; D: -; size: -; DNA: TGTGCCAGCAGCGTAGGTGAGGGCTCTGGGGCCAACGTCCTGACTTTC; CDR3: CASSVGEGSGANVLTF
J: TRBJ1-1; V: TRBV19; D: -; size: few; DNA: TGTGCCAGTAGTACCGCCTCGGTGAGTCCATCGGGAATTGAAGCTTTCTTT; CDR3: CASSTASVSPSGIEAFF
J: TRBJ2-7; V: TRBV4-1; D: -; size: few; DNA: TGCGCCAGCAGCCAAGCTGGCTCTAGCTACAACGAGCAGTACTTC; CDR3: CASSQAGSSYNEQYF
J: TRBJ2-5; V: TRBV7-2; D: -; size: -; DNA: TGTGCCAGCAGCTTTGGTAGGACAGCGAGCCAAGAGACCCAGTACTTC; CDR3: CASSFGRTASQETQYF
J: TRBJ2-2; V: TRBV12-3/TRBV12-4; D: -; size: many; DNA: TGTGCCAGCAGTCTCCCCCCGGCCCGGGGGCGCGGGGAGCTGTTTTTT; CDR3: CASSLPPARGRGELFF
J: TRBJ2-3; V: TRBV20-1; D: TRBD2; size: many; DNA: TGCAGTGCTCCGGGACTAGCGGTCACAGATACGCAGTATTTT; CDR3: CSAPGLAVTDTQYF
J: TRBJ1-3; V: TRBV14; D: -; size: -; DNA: TGTGCCAGCAGCCAAGACTGGGTTGCTGGAAACACCATATATTTT; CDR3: CASSQDWVAGNTIYF
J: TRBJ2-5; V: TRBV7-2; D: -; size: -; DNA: TGTGCCAGCAGCTTAGGGTATCCCACCGAGACCCAGTACTTC; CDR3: CASSLGYPTETQYF
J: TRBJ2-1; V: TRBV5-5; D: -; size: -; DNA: TGTGCCAGCAGCCTCTATAGCGGAGCCAGGTACAATGAGCAGTTCTTC; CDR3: CASSLYSGARYNEQFF
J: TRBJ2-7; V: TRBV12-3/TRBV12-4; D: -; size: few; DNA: TGTGCCAACAGCCGGGACTCCGAAACCTACGAGCAGTACTTC; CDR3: CANSRDSETYEQYF
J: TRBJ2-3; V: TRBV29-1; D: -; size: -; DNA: TGCAGCGTTGAAGATGGGACGGGTTACACAGATACGCAGTATTTT; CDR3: CSVEDGTGYTDTQYF
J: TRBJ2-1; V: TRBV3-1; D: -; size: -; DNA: TGTGCCAGCAGCCAAGAGGTAGACAATGAGCAGTTCTTC; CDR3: CASSQEVDNEQFF
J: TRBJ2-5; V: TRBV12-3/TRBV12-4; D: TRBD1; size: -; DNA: TGTGCCAGCGCTTCAGAACGGGACAGCTTTCAAGAGACCCAGTACTTC; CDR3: CASASERDSFQETQYF
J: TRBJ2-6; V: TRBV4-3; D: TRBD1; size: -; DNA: TGCGCCAGCAGCCAAGGGAAGGGGGCAACCGGGGCCAACGTCCTGACTTTC; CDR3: CASSQGKGATGANVLTF